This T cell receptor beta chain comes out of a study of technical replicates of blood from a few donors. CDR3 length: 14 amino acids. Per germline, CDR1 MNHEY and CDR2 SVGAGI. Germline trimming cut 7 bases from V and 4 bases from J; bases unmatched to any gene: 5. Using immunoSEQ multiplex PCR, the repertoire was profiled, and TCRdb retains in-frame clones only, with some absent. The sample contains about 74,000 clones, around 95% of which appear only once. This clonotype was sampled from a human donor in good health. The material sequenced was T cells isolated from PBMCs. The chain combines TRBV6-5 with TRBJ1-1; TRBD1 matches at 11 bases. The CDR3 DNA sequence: TGTGCCAGCAACGGGGACAGGGGGTTCACTGAAGCTTTCTTT. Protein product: CASNGDRGFTEAFF.